A single sample is the source of the 22 T cell receptor beta chains below, sequenced in a study of OX40 agonist ivuxolimab in advanced cancers. The assay was immunoSEQ multiplex PCR, and TCRdb's table has in-frame clones only and misses some. The sample shows about 31,000 clones, 90% to 95% of them seen only once. Specimen: CD4+ or CD8+ T cells sorted from blood, collected in a trial of the OX40 agonist ivuxolimab. The source is an adult with an advanced solid tumor such as melanoma, head and neck, liver or kidney cancer.

The V call is TRBV5-4, the J call TRBJ2-7, with 9 positions matching TRBD2. With 0 bases clipped from V and 3 bases from J, the junction kept 4 bases outside the gene matches. CDR1 is SGHNT, CDR2 YYREEE, per germline (reference sequence). The CDR3 runs 15 residues. CDR3: CASSLGPTSGYEQYF. The CDR3 region has the DNA TGTGCCAGCAGCTTGGGACCGACTAGCGGCTACGAGCAGTACTTC.

This clone appeared a single time. The chain employs TRBV15 and TRBJ2-3; 7 bases map to TRBD2. V lost 7 bases, J lost 6 bases, and 13 bases stayed unmatched. The CDR3 length is 15 residues. Per germline, CDR1 LNHNV and CDR2 YYDKDF (reference sequence). The CDR3 sequence is CATTRSFSGSDTQYF. CDR3 nucleotide sequence: TGTGCCACCACTCGCTCTTTTAGCGGGTCTGATACGCAGTATTTT.

This chain uses TRBV5-1 with TRBJ2-7; TRBD2 matches 14 bases. With 3 bases clipped from V and 5 bases from J, the junction kept 7 bases outside the gene matches. Germline assignment: CDR1 SGHRS and CDR2 YFSETQ. The CDR3 runs 16 residues. This CDR3 is CASSSRLAGGPDEQYF. The CDR3 DNA sequence: TGCGCCAGCAGCTCCAGACTAGCGGGAGGGCCAGACGAGCAGTACTTC.

This clone was detected only a few times. DNA of the CDR3: TGTGCCAGCAGTGACAGGCATAGCAATCAGCCCCAGCATTTT. Translation gives CASSDRHSNQPQHF. The rearrangement uses TRBV7-9 and TRBJ1-5; tentative D call: TRBD1 (6 bases). This CDR3 spans 14 amino acids. CDR1 and CDR2 from the germline V gene are SEHNR and FQNEAQ (reference sequence). V lost 6 bases to trimming and J lost 0 bases, with 9 bases between them. Full variable domain (rest looked up from reference TRBV7-9 and TRBJ1-5): DTGVSQNPRHKITKRGQNVTFRCDPISEHNRLYWYRQTLGQGPEFLTYFQNEAQLEKSRLLSDRFSAERPKGSFSTLEIQRTEQGDSAMYLCASSDRHSNQPQHFGDGTRLSIL.

The V call is TRBV28, the J call TRBJ1-4; no firm D call. The germline V and J ends were trimmed by 2 bases and 7 bases, with 14 bases remaining between them. CDR1 and CDR2 from the germline V gene are MDHEN and SYDVKM. CDR3 length equals 15 residues. CDR3 amino acids: CASSLGSPAGEKLFF. CDR3 sequence (DNA): TGTGCCAGCAGTTTAGGGTCCCCAGCAGGTGAAAAACTGTTTTTT.

J is TRBJ2-7 and V is TRBV7-8, with 9 bases fitting TRBD2. The CDR3 is made up of 14 amino acids. The trim removed 7 bases at V and 1 base at J, leaving 5 bases unmatched. Per the germline V gene, CDR1 is SGHVS and CDR2 is FQNEAQ. CDR3 DNA: TGTGCCAGCACTAGCGGGACGGGGTCCTACGAGCAGTACTTC. Encoded protein: CASTSGTGSYEQYF.

The V call is TRBV25-1, the J call TRBJ1-1; TRBD1 matches 7 bases. V shed 5 bases and J 3 bases; nucleotides not matched to a gene: 3. CDR1 and CDR2 (germline): MGHDK, SYGVNS. The CDR3 totals 13 residues. The CDR3 region is CASSWDRYTEAFF. Here the CDR3 DNA reads TGTGCCAGCAGTTGGGACAGATACACTGAAGCTTTCTTT.

The genes are TRBV19 and TRBJ2-2; D uncertain. V was clipped by 7 bases and J by 6 bases, with 9 bases between them. This CDR3 has 12 residues. From germline, CDR1 is LNHDA and CDR2 SQIVND (reference sequence). CDR3 sequence (DNA): TGTGCCAGTAACCAGTTGTCCGGGGAGCTGTTTTTT. Encoded protein: CASNQLSGELFF.

The rearrangement links TRBV20-1 to TRBJ2-7; no clear D gene. Germline CDR1 is DFQATT and CDR2 is SNEGSKA (reference sequence). This CDR3 contains 11 residues. The V gene lost 0 bases and the J gene lost 5 bases, with 5 bases spanning the gap. The CDR3 DNA sequence: TGCAGTGCTAGAGATTGGGACGAGCAGTACTTC. Translation gives CSARDWDEQYF.

The chain links TRBV6-5 to TRBJ2-7; D is undetermined. Per germline, CDR1 MNHEY and CDR2 SVGAGI. Trimming removed 2 bases from V and 5 bases from J, with 10 bases in between. The CDR3 is 13 residues long. The CDR3 DNA reads as TGTGCCAGCAGTTACGGAGACGTAGACGAGCAGTACTTC. Translating gives CASSYGDVDEQYF.

This sequence joins TRBV7-2 and TRBJ2-7, with 7 bases that match TRBD2. Trimming at V came to 4 bases and at J to 3 bases, leaving 9 bases not matched to a gene. The CDR3 is 15 residues long. Germline-derived CDR1 and CDR2 are SGHTA and FQGNSA. For the CDR3, the DNA is TGTGCCAGCAGCTATTTTTATGGGGAGGGCTACGAGCAGTACTTC. Translation: CASSYFYGEGYEQYF. Full variable domain (outside the CDR3, taken from reference TRBV7-2 and TRBJ2-7): GAGVSQSPSNKVTEKGKDVELRCDPISGHTALYWYRQSLGQGLEFLIYFQGNSAPDKSGLPSDRFSAERTGGSVSTLTIQRTQQEDSAVYLCASSYFYGEGYEQYFGPGTRLTVT.

The chain combines TRBV30 with TRBJ2-2; TRBD2 matches at 8 bases. Per the germline V gene, CDR1 is GTSNPN and CDR2 is SVGIG (reference sequence). V was clipped by 6 bases and J by 7 bases; unmatched bases: 7. CDR3 size: 13 residues. The chain's CDR3 is CACQAGEHGELFF. CDR3 sequence (DNA): TGTGCCTGCCAAGCGGGGGAGCACGGGGAGCTGTTTTTT.

This clone has a single count. This sequence joins TRBV6-6 and TRBJ2-5; no clear D gene. There are 13 residues in the CDR3. The germline V gene encodes CDR1 MNHNY and CDR2 SVGAGI (reference sequence). With 2 bases removed from V and 4 bases from J, the gap between germline ends came to 8 bases. The CDR3 DNA reads as TGTGCCAGCAGTTACCTAAAGGGAGAGACCCAGTACTTC. Amino acids: CASSYLKGETQYF.

This rearrangement joins TRBV9 to TRBJ2-7; 10 bases line up with TRBD1. The CDR3 covers 15 residues. CDR1 is SGDLS and CDR2 is YYNGEE in the germline V gene. The J segment lost 3 bases and the V segment lost 0 bases, leaving 3 bases of the junction unmatched. CDR3 DNA sequence: TGTGCCAGCAGCGTAGGCAGGGACAGGGGCTACGAGCAGTACTTC. It is translated as CASSVGRDRGYEQYF.

The V call is TRBV7-3, the J call TRBJ2-3, with D possibly being TRBD2 (6 bases). The V end lost 3 bases, the J end lost 3 bases, and 10 bases lay between the germline ends. Per the germline V gene, CDR1 is SGHTA and CDR2 is FQGTGA. The CDR3 is 14 residues long. CDR3: CASSFLSGTDTQYF. The CDR3 DNA is TGTGCCAGCAGCTTCCTTAGCGGTACAGATACGCAGTATTTT.

The genes are TRBV4-3 and TRBJ2-3, with TRBD2 identical over 9 bases. With 0 bases clipped from V and 5 bases from J, the junction kept 9 bases outside the gene matches. The CDR3 is 17 residues long. Per germline, CDR1 LGHNA and CDR2 YSLEER. The CDR3 region is CASSQDRASGIVDTQYF. CDR3 nucleotide sequence: TGCGCCAGCAGCCAAGATAGGGCTAGCGGGATCGTAGATACGCAGTATTTT.

This clone occurred a few times. The V gene is TRBV30, the J gene TRBJ2-7; a weak D match, TRBD1 (6 bases). Germline values: CDR1 GTSNPN, CDR2 SVGIG (reference sequence). Trimming cost V 0 bases and J 7 bases, with 16 bases left between them. This CDR3 comprises 14 residues. The CDR3 coding sequence is TGTGCCTGGAGTGTGGGGGCAGGGGCAGGAGAGCAGTACTTC. It specifies CAWSVGAGAGEQYF.

This chain joins TRBV28 and TRBJ2-7, with TRBD1 matching over 7 bases. Germline CDR1 is MDHEN and CDR2 is SYDVKM. The CDR3 is 14 amino acids. The J segment lost 1 base and the V segment lost 7 bases, leaving 7 bases of the junction unmatched. This chain's CDR3 is CASTELTGSYEQYF. The CDR3 region has the DNA TGTGCCAGCACCGAACTGACAGGGTCCTACGAGCAGTACTTC.

V is TRBV14 and J is TRBJ2-3; D is unclear. Germline CDR1 and CDR2: SGHDN and FVKESK. This CDR3 comprises 13 residues. Trimming cost V 2 bases and J 4 bases, with 7 bases left between them. CDR3 amino acids: CASSQQSSDTQYF. DNA of the CDR3: TGTGCCAGCAGCCAACAAAGTTCAGATACGCAGTATTTT.

The V and J genes are TRBV2 and TRBJ2-1, with 9 positions matching TRBD2. The V gene end was trimmed by 6 bases and the J gene end by 3 bases; junction bases not matched to a gene: 3. Germline CDR1 reads SNHLY; CDR2 reads FYNNEI. There are 14 residues in the CDR3. The CDR3 region has the DNA TGTGCCAGCAGGGCTAGCGGGATCTACAATGAGCAGTTCTTC. This codes for CASRASGIYNEQFF.

The chain links TRBV27 to TRBJ1-1; D is possibly TRBD1 (5 bases). This CDR3 has 14 amino acids. Germline values: CDR1 MNHEY, CDR2 SMNVEV (reference sequence). The ends were cut back, 7 bases at V and 3 bases at J, with 15 bases in the middle. As DNA, the CDR3 is TGTGCCAGCACCTCGGGACGGGGCGACACTGAAGCTTTCTTT. As protein: CASTSGRGDTEAFF.

The CDR3 here is CASSLRVAYEQYF. Here the CDR3 DNA reads TGTGCCAGCAGTTTGCGAGTAGCCTACGAGCAGTACTTC. The genes are TRBV28 and TRBJ2-7; no firm D call. V lost 3 bases to trimming and J lost 2 bases, with 8 bases between them. Germline V gene data show CDR1 as MDHEN and CDR2 as SYDVKM. The CDR3 totals 13 residues.